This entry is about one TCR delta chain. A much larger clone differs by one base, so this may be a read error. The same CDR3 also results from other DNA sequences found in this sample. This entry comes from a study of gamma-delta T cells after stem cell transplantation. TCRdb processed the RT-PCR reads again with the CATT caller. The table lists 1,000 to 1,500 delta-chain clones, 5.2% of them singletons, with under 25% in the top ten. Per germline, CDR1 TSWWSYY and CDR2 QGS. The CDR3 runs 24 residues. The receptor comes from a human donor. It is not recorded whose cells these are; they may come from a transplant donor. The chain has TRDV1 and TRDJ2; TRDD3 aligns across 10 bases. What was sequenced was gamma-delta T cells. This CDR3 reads CALGELGLSTEYWGILALTAQLFF. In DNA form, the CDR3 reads TGTGCCCTTGGGGAACTGGGCCTCTCAACTGAGTACTGGGGGATTTTAGCTTTGACAGCACAACTCTTCTTT.